The 25 T cell receptor beta chains given below trace back to one sample, sequenced in a study of shared clonotypes between healthy human individuals. The table came from immunoSEQ multiplex PCR; TCRdb's copy has only in-frame clones and leaves some out. The profile shows 180,000 or so clones, over 80% of them singletons. Sequences were obtained from naive CD4+ T cells sorted from blood. This sample's subset: CD45RA+ positively selected. The source is a woman aged 25-40 years in good health.

The V gene is TRBV13, the J gene TRBJ2-7; 13 bases line up with TRBD2. Unmatched junction bases numbered 11, after V lost 5 bases and J lost 4 bases. This CDR3 is built from 17 residues. Germline values: CDR1 PRHDT, CDR2 FYEKMQ (reference sequence). CDR3 residues: CASSRGQLAGGRYEQYF. The CDR3, as DNA: TGTGCCAGCAGCCGAGGGCAACTAGCGGGAGGGAGGTACGAGCAGTACTTC.

The gene calls are TRBV13 and TRBJ2-5; the D gene could be TRBD1 or TRBD2 (5 bases each). The end of the DNA is better explained by TRBJ2-7, so the J call may be wrong. The CDR3 runs to 14 residues. Looked up from germline, CDR1 is PRHDT and CDR2 is FYEKMQ (reference sequence). The CDR3 DNA follows: TGTGCCAGCAGCCCCCGGGACGGATCCTACGAGCAGTACTTC. As protein: CASSPRDGSYEQYF.

This clone was seen only once. Other DNA sequences in this specimen translate into the identical CDR3. This chain uses TRBV6-6 with TRBJ2-7; D gene unclear. Trimming pared 5 bases from V and 2 bases from J, leaving 7 bases between. The CDR3 length is 12 residues. CDR1 is MNHNY and CDR2 is SVGAGI in the germline V gene (reference sequence). CDR3: CASSQGTYEQYF. CDR3 sequence (DNA): TGTGCCAGCAGTCAAGGTACCTACGAGCAGTACTTC.

The chain employs TRBV7-2 and TRBJ2-5; 7 nucleotides match TRBD1. CDR3 size: 14 residues. In germline, CDR1 is SGHTA, CDR2 FQGNSA. The ends lost 5 bases at V and 5 bases at J; junction bases unmatched: 8. CDR3 region: CASSPTGRGETQYF. As DNA, the CDR3 is TGTGCCAGCAGCCCGACAGGGCGAGGGGAGACCCAGTACTTC.

The chain has TRBV11-2 and TRBJ2-1; 10 nucleotides line up with TRBD2. CDR3 size: 15 residues. V was pared by 4 bases and J by 6 bases, with 6 bases of the junction left unmatched. Germline V gene lookup returns CDR1 SGHAT and CDR2 FQNNGV. This chain's CDR3 is CASSYTSGTANEQFF. CDR3 DNA: TGTGCCAGCAGCTATACTAGCGGGACCGCCAATGAGCAGTTCTTC. Combining the CDR3 with reference TRBV11-2 and TRBJ2-1 gives the whole variable domain EAGVAQSPRYKIIEKRQSVAFWCNPISGHATLYWYQQILGQGPKLLIQFQNNGVVDDSQLPKDRFSAERLKGVDSTLKIQPAKLEDSAVYLCASSYTSGTANEQFFGPGTRLTVL.

This clone appeared a single time. The chain couples TRBV5-1 to TRBJ2-7; D unresolved. Looked up from germline, CDR1 is SGHRS and CDR2 is YFSETQ. V gave up 1 base and J gave up 5 bases, with 16 bases separating them. There are 15 residues in the CDR3. The CDR3 sequence is CASSLRKPSADEQYF. The DNA for the CDR3 is TGCGCCAGCAGCTTGAGGAAACCCTCGGCCGACGAGCAGTACTTC.

This chain uses TRBV7-2 with TRBJ1-4; no reliable D call. Germline CDR1 SGHTA, CDR2 FQGNSA. CDR3 size: 15 residues. Trimming took off 5 bases at V and 8 bases at J, with 18 bases between the two ends. The CDR3 region is CASSRGVAVGEKLFF. CDR3 nucleotide sequence: TGTGCCAGCAGCCGTGGAGTAGCTGTGGGGGAAAAACTGTTTTTT. Combining the CDR3 with reference TRBV7-2 and TRBJ1-4 gives the whole variable domain GAGVSQSPSNKVTEKGKDVELRCDPISGHTALYWYRQSLGQGLEFLIYFQGNSAPDKSGLPSDRFSAERTGGSVSTLTIQRTQQEDSAVYLCASSRGVAVGEKLFFGSGTQLSVL.

The chain employs TRBV11-3 and TRBJ2-1, with D possibly TRBD2 on 5 matching bases. Germline lookup yields CDR1 SGHNT and CDR2 YENEEA. Trimming stripped 6 bases from V and 0 bases from J, with 12 bases between. The CDR3 spans 15 residues. CDR3 DNA: TGTGCCAGCAGTTTCCGGGGTAACTCCTACAATGAGCAGTTCTTC. It encodes CASSFRGNSYNEQFF.

The chain joins TRBV18 to TRBJ2-5; the D gene is possibly TRBD2 (5 bases). The J call is in doubt because the DNA end fits TRBJ2-7 better. The length of the CDR3 is 12 residues. Germline V gives CDR1 KGHSH, CDR2 LQKENI. CDR3 DNA: TGTGCCAGCTCACGGACTTCCTACGAGCAGTACTTC. Protein: CASSRTSYEQYF.

The CDR3 DNA sequence: TGTGCCAGCAGCGCCGACAGTCACACAGATACGCAGTATTTT. This sequence encodes CASSADSHTDTQYF. The V call is TRBV9, the J call TRBJ2-3; tentatively, D is TRBD1 (5 bases). The CDR3 runs to 14 residues. Germline V lookup: CDR1 SGDLS, CDR2 YYNGEE. Trimming stripped 3 bases from V and 2 bases from J, with 10 bases between. The whole variable domain, filled in from reference TRBV9 and TRBJ2-3, reads DSGVTQTPKHLITATGQRVTLRCSPRSGDLSVYWYQQSLDQGLQFLIQYYNGEERAKGNILERFSAQQFPDLHSELNLSSLELGDSALYFCASSADSHTDTQYFGPGTRLTVL.

The chain couples TRBV6-5 to TRBJ2-7; 11 nucleotides line up with TRBD2. V was clipped by 6 bases and J by 1 base; unmatched bases: 5. Germline loops: CDR1 MNHEY, CDR2 SVGAGI. CDR3 length: 15 amino acids. The DNA for the CDR3 is TGTGCCAGCAGCGACCTAGCGGGAGGATCCTACGAGCAGTACTTC. Its protein product is CASSDLAGGSYEQYF.

This rearrangement joins TRBV30 to TRBJ1-2; a possible D gene is TRBD1 (5 bases). CDR1 is GTSNPN and CDR2 is SVGIG in the germline V gene (reference sequence). The ends were cut back, 4 bases at V and 5 bases at J, with 11 bases in the middle. This CDR3 has 12 amino acids. CDR3 in DNA: TGTGCCTGGATTGGGGGGGGTTATGGCTACACCTTC. Translating gives CAWIGGGYGYTF.

The chain recombines TRBV7-2 with TRBJ2-7, with TRBD2 matching over 14 bases. The CDR3 has 17 amino acids. Germline assignment: CDR1 SGHTA and CDR2 FQGNSA. The V segment lost 5 bases and the J segment 3 bases; nucleotides outside the gene matches: 9. CDR3 protein: CASSPGGLAGVHYEQYF. Written as DNA, the CDR3 is TGTGCCAGCAGCCCAGGGGGACTAGCGGGAGTACACTACGAGCAGTACTTC.

The chain joins TRBV29-1 to TRBJ2-5; 8 bases map to TRBD2. The J call may be incorrect, as the DNA end agrees better with TRBJ2-7. The CDR3 consists of 13 residues. The germline gives CDR1 SQVTM, CDR2 ANQGSEA. This CDR3 is CSVGLAKTYEQYF. DNA for the CDR3: TGCAGCGTTGGACTAGCGAAAACCTACGAGCAGTACTTC.

The chain joins TRBV5-4 to TRBJ2-5; D may correspond to TRBD1 or TRBD2 (6 bases each). The J call may be faulty, since TRBJ2-7 better matches the DNA end. Germline CDR1 is SGHNT and CDR2 is YYREEE (reference sequence). This CDR3 comprises 16 residues. CDR3 bases: TGTGCCAGCAGCTTGCTATTCGACAAGGGGGGCGACGAGCAGTACTTC. Translated, it gives CASSLLFDKGGDEQYF.

The chain uses TRBV6-1 and TRBJ2-7; TRBD1 matches 10 bases. CDR3 size: 15 residues. V shed 4 bases, J shed 5 bases, and the junction held 8 bases outside the gene matches. The germline CDR1 and CDR2 sequences are MNHNS and SASEGT. CDR3: CASSGLGQGRNEQYF. CDR3 DNA: TGTGCCAGCAGTGGACTGGGACAGGGGAGGAACGAGCAGTACTTC.

The chain uses TRBV18 and TRBJ2-7, with 12 bases lining up with TRBD1. The CDR3 has 15 residues. V lost 3 bases to trimming and J lost 5 bases; unmatched junction nucleotides: 5. Germline CDR1 is KGHSH and CDR2 is LQKENI. In DNA, the CDR3 is TGTGCCAGCTCACCGGGACAGGGGGCCCCCAACGAGCAGTACTTC. It codes for CASSPGQGAPNEQYF.

This clone was seen a single time. The V call is TRBV9, the J call TRBJ1-3; D is perhaps TRBD1 (5 bases). CDR1 and CDR2 (germline): SGDLS, YYNGEE. This CDR3 comprises 16 residues. V was clipped by 4 bases and J by 7 bases, with 21 bases between them. CDR3 in amino acids: CASSTPPGTVGNTIYF. The CDR3 nucleotides are TGTGCCAGCAGCACCCCACCCGGGACCGTGGGGAACACCATATATTTT.

The chain employs TRBV7-9 and TRBJ2-3; D could derive from TRBD1 or TRBD2 (5 bases each). V lost 5 bases to trimming and J lost 2 bases, with 14 bases between them. The CDR3 is 15 residues long. Germline-derived CDR1 and CDR2 are SEHNR and FQNEAQ (reference sequence). CDR3 sequence: CASSPDGTVTDTQYF. As DNA, the CDR3 is TGTGCCAGCAGCCCCGACGGGACGGTCACAGATACGCAGTATTTT.

The chain employs TRBV19 and TRBJ2-7; tentatively, D is TRBD1 or TRBD2 (5 bases each). This CDR3 spans 12 amino acids. CDR1 and CDR2 from the germline V gene are LNHDA and SQIVND (reference sequence). V dropped 3 bases and J dropped 7 bases, with 10 bases sitting between them. CDR3 loop: CASSIQGGEQYF. CDR3 nucleotide sequence: TGTGCCAGTAGTATCCAGGGCGGGGAGCAGTACTTC.

The chain combines TRBV5-6 with TRBJ1-3; D is unresolved. Trimming removed 4 bases at V and 4 bases at J, with 6 bases between. The CDR3 runs to 12 residues. Germline V lookup: CDR1 SGHDT, CDR2 YYEEEE. The CDR3 sequence is CASSRTGNTIYF. CDR3 in DNA: TGTGCCAGCAGCAGAACAGGAAACACCATATATTTT.

CDR3: CATSRGQGNGYTF. In DNA form, the CDR3 reads TGTGCCACCAGCAGGGGACAGGGGAATGGCTACACCTTC. The chain employs TRBV15 and TRBJ1-2, with 10 bases aligning to TRBD1. Losses at the gene ends were 3 bases for V and 6 bases for J; bases not matched to a gene: 1. From germline, CDR1 is LNHNV and CDR2 YYDKDF (reference sequence). This CDR3 contains 13 residues. The full variable domain, in which reference TRBV15 and TRBJ1-2 provide the parts outside the CDR3, is DAMVIQNPRYQVTQFGKPVTLSCSQTLNHNVMYWYQQKSSQAPKLLFHYYDKDFNNEADTPDNFQSRRPNTSFCFLDIRSPGLGDTAMYLCATSRGQGNGYTFGSGTRLTVV.

The chain joins TRBV27 to TRBJ1-6, with 8 bases that match TRBD1. Germline trimming cut 3 bases from V and 12 bases from J; bases unmatched to any gene: 1. Germline-derived CDR1 and CDR2 are MNHEY and SMNVEV (reference sequence). CDR3 length: 12 residues. CDR3 residues: CASSLTGVPLHF. The DNA of the CDR3 is TGTGCCAGCAGTTTGACAGGGGTACCCCTCCACTTT.

V is TRBV7-9 and J is TRBJ2-2; 9 bases are a match to TRBD1. The V segment lost 3 bases and the J segment 0 bases; nucleotides outside the gene matches: 5. CDR1 is SEHNR, CDR2 FQNEAQ, per germline (reference sequence). The CDR3 has 17 amino acids. The CDR3 is CASSLDRGISNTGELFF. The CDR3 DNA follows: TGTGCCAGCAGCTTGGACAGGGGCATCTCGAACACCGGGGAGCTGTTTTTT.

This chain joins TRBV20-1 and TRBJ2-7, with D unclear. The CDR3 is made up of 11 amino acids. Trimming cost V 4 bases and J 3 bases, with 7 bases left between them. Germline V gives CDR1 DFQATT, CDR2 SNEGSKA (reference sequence). CDR3 loop: CSANPHYEQYF. The CDR3 DNA follows: TGCAGTGCTAACCCCCACTACGAGCAGTACTTC.